The TCR beta chain under discussion was sequenced for a study of cytomegalovirus exposure and HLA in healthy donors. As for this clone: What it binds is unknown.

The CDR3 is 14 residues long. The germline CDR1 and CDR2 sequences are MNHEY and SMNVEV (reference sequence). Trimming at V came to 5 bases and at J to 5 bases, leaving 8 bases not matched to a gene. 60 Vbeta and 13 Jbeta primers were used in PCR. The data were produced by immunoSEQ multiplex PCR, yet TCRdb's version contains in-frame clones alone and is incomplete. The sample lists around 130,000 clones; around 77% were seen once. Study-level findings and limits: An analysis was carried out later, and it reportedly showed fewer N-insertions in an Asian-associated ancestry cluster than the approximately 610-donor mean. Later analysis associated a missense DCLRE1C variant with TCR beta V- and J-gene trimming. Some highly shared sequence variants likely arose as a pipeline artifact. Common viral pathogens were later found to be apparently linked to several of the most significant clusters.

The V and J genes are TRBV27 and TRBJ1-2, with 7 bases fitting TRBD1. The TCR was taken from a woman aged 55-70 years in good health and CMV-seronegative. Sequencing was performed on PBMCs. The DNA of the CDR3 is TGTGCCAGCAGTCCCCAGGGGGGCGCTTATGGCTACACCTTC. Translated: CASSPQGGAYGYTF.